The present T cell receptor (beta chain) was sequenced within a study of blood T cell repertoires in COVID-19. A few counts support this clone. V shed 4 bases, J shed 3 bases, and the junction held 6 bases outside the gene matches. This CDR3 is built from 16 residues. The germline CDR1 and CDR2 sequences are MDHEN and SYDVKM. Per the authors' pipeline: Researchers report that nucleated cell counts were estimated from reference gene primer amplification. Some clones are missing from TCRdb's copy, which holds only in-frame ones; the method was immunoSEQ multiplex PCR. V and J calls and clone size come straight from that table; D and trimming were deduced from the DNA. Here the sample spans about 190,000 clones, roughly 80% being singletons.

The J gene is TRBJ2-7, the V gene TRBV28, with 13 bases identical to TRBD2. This sequence was found in a man between 60 and 70 years old with active or convalescent COVID-19. The sequenced sample consisted of peripheral blood. CDR3 loop: CASSSWTSGGSYEQYF. CDR3 nucleotides: TGTGCCAGCAGTTCGTGGACTAGCGGGGGAAGCTACGAGCAGTACTTC.